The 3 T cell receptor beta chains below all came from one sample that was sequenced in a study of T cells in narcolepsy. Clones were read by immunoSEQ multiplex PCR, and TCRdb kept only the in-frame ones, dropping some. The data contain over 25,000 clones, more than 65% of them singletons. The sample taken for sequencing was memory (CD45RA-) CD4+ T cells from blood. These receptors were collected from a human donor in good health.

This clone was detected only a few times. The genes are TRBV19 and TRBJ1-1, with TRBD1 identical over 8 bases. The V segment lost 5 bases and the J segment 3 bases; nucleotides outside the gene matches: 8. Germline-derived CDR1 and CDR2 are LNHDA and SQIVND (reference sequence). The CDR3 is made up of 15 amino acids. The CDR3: CASSLTGGLDTEAFF. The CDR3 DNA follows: TGTGCCAGTAGTTTAACAGGGGGGTTGGACACTGAAGCTTTCTTT.

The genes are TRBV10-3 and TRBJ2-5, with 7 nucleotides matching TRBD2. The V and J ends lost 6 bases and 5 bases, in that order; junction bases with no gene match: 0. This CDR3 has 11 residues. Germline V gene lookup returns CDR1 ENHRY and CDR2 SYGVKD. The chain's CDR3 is CAIRGGETQYF. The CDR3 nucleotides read TGTGCCATCAGGGGGGGGGAGACCCAGTACTTC.

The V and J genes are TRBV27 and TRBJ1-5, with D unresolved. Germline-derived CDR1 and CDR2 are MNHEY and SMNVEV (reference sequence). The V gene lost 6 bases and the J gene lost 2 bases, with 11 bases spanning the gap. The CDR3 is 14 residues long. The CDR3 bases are TGTGCCAGCAGCCACTCCAGGCGCAATCAGCCCCAGCATTTT. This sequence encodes CASSHSRRNQPQHF.